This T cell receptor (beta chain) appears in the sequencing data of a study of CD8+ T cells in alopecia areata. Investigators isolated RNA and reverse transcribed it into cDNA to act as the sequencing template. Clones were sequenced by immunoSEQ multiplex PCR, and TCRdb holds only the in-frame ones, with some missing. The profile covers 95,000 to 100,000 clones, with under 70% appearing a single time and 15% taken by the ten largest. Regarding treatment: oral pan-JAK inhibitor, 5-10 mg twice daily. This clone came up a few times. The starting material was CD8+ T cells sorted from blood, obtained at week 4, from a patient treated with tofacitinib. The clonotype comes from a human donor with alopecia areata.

CDR3 coding DNA: TGTGCCAGCGGCATGACAGGGCATGAAGCTTTCTTT. It codes for CASGMTGHEAFF. The chain combines TRBV6-5 with TRBJ1-1; 7 nucleotides match TRBD1. Germline-derived CDR1 and CDR2 are MNHEY and SVGAGI. The V gene end was trimmed by 8 bases and the J gene end by 7 bases; junction bases not matched to a gene: 7. CDR3 length: 12 amino acids.